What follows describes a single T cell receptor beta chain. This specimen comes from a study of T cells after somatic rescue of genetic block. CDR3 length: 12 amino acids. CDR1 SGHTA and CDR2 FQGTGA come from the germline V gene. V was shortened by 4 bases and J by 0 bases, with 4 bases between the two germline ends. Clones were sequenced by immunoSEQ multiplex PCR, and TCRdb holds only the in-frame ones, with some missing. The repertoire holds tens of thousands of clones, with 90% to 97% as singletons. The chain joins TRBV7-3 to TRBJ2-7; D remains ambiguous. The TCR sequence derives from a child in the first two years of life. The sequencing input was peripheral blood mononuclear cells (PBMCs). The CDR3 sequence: CASSSNSYEQYF. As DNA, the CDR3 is TGTGCCAGCAGCTCAAACTCCTACGAGCAGTACTTC. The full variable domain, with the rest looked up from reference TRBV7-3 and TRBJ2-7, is GAGVSQTPSNKVTEKGKYVELRCDPISGHTALYWYRQSLGQGPEFLIYFQGTGAADDSGLPNDRFFAVRPEGSVSTLKIQRTERGDSAVYLCASSSNSYEQYFGPGTRLTVT.